The clone carrying this T cell receptor beta chain came up a few times. The V end was cut by 5 bases, the J end by 4 bases, with 17 bases between. CDR1 and CDR2 (germline): SGHAT, FQNNGV. This CDR3 spans 15 amino acids. Extracted RNA was reverse transcribed, and the resulting cDNA served as sequencing template. The protocol was immunoSEQ multiplex PCR, while the TCRdb copy is restricted to in-frame clones and leaves out a portion. The sample lists over 100,000 clones; around three fifths were seen once. The data are from a study of CD8+ T cells in alopecia areata. Study-level background: The share of scalp area affected provided the severity score for treated patients.

As for treatment: oral pan-JAK inhibitor, 5-10 mg twice daily. The sequencing here drew on CD8+ T cells sorted from blood, taken at week 24, from a patient treated with tofacitinib. The TCR comes from a human donor with alopecia areata. The chain has TRBV11-2 and TRBJ1-2; D possibly corresponds to TRBD1 (6 bases). CDR3: CASSLGGETSYGYTF. The CDR3 nucleotides are TGTGCCAGCAGCCTAGGGGGGGAGACAAGCTATGGCTACACCTTC.